The sequence of this T cell receptor (beta chain) was determined in a study of T cells in Graves' hyperthyroidism and ophthalmopathy. This clonotype was seen repeatedly, ten times or more. Trimming at V came to 2 bases and at J to 5 bases, leaving 3 bases not matched to a gene. In germline, CDR1 is MNHEY, CDR2 SVGAGI. The CDR3 runs 15 residues. RNA transcripts gave rise to amplified TCR beta CDR3 regions. Using the HTBI primer set, a first-round RT-PCR was run on the TCR CDR3. Via MiXCR, TCRdb re-called the multiplex PCR reads, giving one row per CDR3 protein. The sample comprises about 49,000 distinct CDR3 sequences, approximately 58% of which are singletons, and 34% rests with the top ten.

This clonotype originated in a man aged 18 to 30 with Graves' hyperthyroidism. What was sequenced was peripheral blood or thyroid tissue (not recorded which). V is TRBV6-5 and J is TRBJ2-7; TRBD2 matches 13 bases. The CDR3 DNA reads as TGTGCCAGCAGTTACCGTGGACTAGCGGGAGACGAGCAGTACTTC. This codes for CASSYRGLAGDEQYF.